The present T cell receptor (beta chain) was sequenced within a study of cytomegalovirus exposure and HLA in healthy donors (dated by TCRdb to about 2017). At the level of the whole study: According to an earlier analysis of 587 of the donors, about 179 million T cells yielded 117 million unique TCR beta sequences and approximately 280 Gb of sequence data. An early release covering roughly 640 HLA-typed donors comprised about 290 gigabases of sequencing data and tens of millions of unique TCR sequences. A later analysis re-examined previously published TCR beta repertoires from just over 650 donors and added high-resolution HLA genotyping to investigate patterns of TCR occurrence. All discovery cohort repertoires had been generated using a single sequencing platform. The number of donors typed differed by locus, with roughly 629-640 for A, B, C, DRB1 and DQB1, roughly 520 for DQA1, 600 to 610 for DPA1, and around 450 for DPB1. The study combined high-throughput TCR immunosequencing, statistical association of individual TCRs with disease status, and machine learning to predict cytomegalovirus infection status. In the later analysis, no new phenotypic data were used to find candidate immune exposures; instead, reliance was placed on TCR beta sequences and their occurrence across donors. Along with the approximately 700-subject first cohort, a separate validation cohort of over a hundred different subjects was used. Four to six DR-DQ haplotypes were handled as single units for association and clustering because linkage in the cohort was strong. HLA typing included class I and class II loci at four-digit resolution. On average, about 200,000 unique TCR beta nucleotide sequences were sequenced per donor among a few hundred genotyped donors of the cohort, with 15% to 20% of those sequences being non-productive. Of the approximately 370 genotyped donors, over 80% were placed in the genetic ancestry cluster associated with self-reported Caucasian donors. To decide whether each TCR beta V gene segment behaved as functional or pseudogenic, an earlier analysis of approximately 600 of the donors relied on high-throughput TCR beta sequencing. The study aimed to test whether signatures of past pathogen exposure could be identified by cataloging public T cell receptors. In a later genetic analysis, genome-wide SNP genotypes for about 55% of the roughly 700 donors were used, and that subset was treated as a discovery cohort. Using immunosequencing, the study profiled T cell repertoires from 640 or so subjects and related those repertoires to cytomegalovirus serostatus. Alongside the repertoire data, information on donor age, sex, ethnicity and CMV serostatus was compiled.

General study outcomes and caveats: Linkage disequilibrium might explain the correlated functional status among segregating V segments, but an unknown experimental factor could not be ruled out. The presence/absence analyses assumed that sequencing depth was roughly uniform across donors, and that assumption may not be true. The sequencing pipeline was judged likely to have produced a cluster of highly shared sequence variants as a technical artifact. In a later analysis, the rate of TCR association differed among HLA loci, with DRB1 alleles having the most associated TCRs and HLA-C alleles having the fewest. A few of the identified cytomegalovirus-associated TCR beta chains were confirmed in vitro to be specific for cytomegalovirus antigens. A total of 150 or so TCR beta chains were listed by the study as associated with cytomegalovirus. A later analysis reported that several top co-occurrence clusters appeared linked to parvovirus B19, influenza, CMV and Epstein-Barr virus. Strong co-occurrence of HLA alleles, especially DR and DQ, made assigning TCR associations to individual alleles difficult. The classifier was reported to diagnose cytomegalovirus status with high specificity and sensitivity in both the original and validation cohorts. Most TCR sequences were observed very rarely across donors, whereas some public TCRs were present in many individuals. Because counts were too low, about 18 rarely observed V segments, including chromosome 9 orphons, were excluded from the earlier analysis of 587 of the donors. A further reported finding was that TCR beta sequences accurately predicted the HLA-A and HLA-B alleles for most subjects in the first cohort. The only immune exposure information available for the cohort was CMV serostatus. In a later genetic analysis, fewer N-insertions in productive TCRs were reported among donors in an Asian-associated ancestry cluster than the roughly 710-donor mean. It was suggested by the authors that the approach could potentially be generalized to other disease states and immunological phenotypes. A later analysis found that most CMV-associated TCR beta chains appeared HLA-restricted, with HLA associations seemingly driven largely by CMV exposure. At a false discovery rate of 0.05, a later analysis linked some 18,000 TCR beta sequences to specific HLA alleles. Because some donors lacked HLA typing at each locus, the association tests relied only on the typed subset. The cohort was sequenced for TCR beta chains only, and without alpha or paired-chain data the features that could be detected were limited. In a later analysis, HLA-associated TCR beta chains were found to be more clonally expanded and to have lower generation probabilities than equally common non-associated chains. Some IMGT-functional V segments, including TRBV6-2 and TRBV6-3, could not be told apart with the 87-base-pair reads, so those segments were excluded. In an earlier analysis of 500 to 650 of the donors, most TCR beta V segments appeared in productive rearrangements about 87% or about 30% of the time, broadly matching IMGT annotations. In a later genetic analysis, a missense DCLRE1C variant was associated with V-gene and J-gene trimming of TCR beta chains, and the association was replicated in an independent cohort.

The cohort was made up of roughly 670 healthy bone marrow donors. Cohort members were all nominally healthy when sampled, although unrecorded immune exposures were likely present. The donor was CMV seronegative and belonged to the group of around 400 seronegative cohort members. Each donor provided a peripheral blood sample, and peripheral blood mononuclear cells were used for TCR beta sequencing. The Qiagen DNeasy Blood Extraction Kit was used to extract genomic DNA from the blood cell samples. V gives up 10 bases and J gives up 4 bases, and the segment between their germline ends measures 17 bases. Its CDR3 holds 14 amino acids, cysteine through phenylalanine. Only the CDR3 region is kept as DNA, spanning 42 bases read in frame from base 1. The germline V gene provides CDR1 SNHLY and CDR2 FYNNEI. The library was produced with the immunoSEQ multiplex PCR assay. The multiplex PCR relied on a mix of 60 forward primers for TCR Vbeta segments and 13 reverse primers for TCR Jbeta segments. A multiplex PCR assay on genomic DNA amplified the CDR3 region of rearranged TCR beta genes. The Illumina HiSeq System was used to sequence the amplified TCR beta libraries as 87-base-pair reads. Concerning the study's data processing: A later analysis tallied around 80 million unique TCR beta chains across the 610 or so repertoires, and about 10 million of those chains were shared by two or more donors. Raw reads were error-corrected and collapsed into unique sequences by a nearest-neighbor algorithm in which closely related sequences were merged to remove PCR and sequencing errors. To assign V, D and J gene segments, CDR3 sequences were aligned to IMGT reference sequences. For a sequence to be retained, a match of at least six nucleotides to both a V gene segment and a J gene segment was required. Rearrangements were called productive when the CDR3 lacked stop codons and stayed in frame with V and J; all others were non-productive. Following IMGT convention, CDR3 was defined as the stretch from the second conserved V-encoded cysteine to the conserved J-encoded phenylalanine. In an earlier analysis of 500 to 650 of the donors, sequences lacking an unambiguous match to a single V gene segment were excluded. In an earlier analysis of approximately 590 of the donors, a V segment was called functional when productive rearrangements were above 56.7%, and segregating when the standard deviation between donors exceeded 5%. A statistical classification framework was developed to diagnose cytomegalovirus status using the catalog of TCR beta chain sequences. V and J gene assignment, in a later analysis, came from comparing TCR nucleotide sequences with IMGT/GENE-DB human TR gene sequences. The TCRdist pipeline was used in a later analysis to assign CDR3 sequences and most-parsimonious VDJ recombination scenarios. In a later analysis, each TCR beta chain was defined by its CDR3 amino acid sequence together with its V-gene family, and reads without a unique V-gene family were excluded. As a way to deal with suspected cross-contamination and a sequencing artifact, a later analysis dropped 450 to 600 nucleotide sequences that were highly shared and had low generation probability. A later analysis calculated a clonal expansion index for each public chain from normalized within-repertoire ranks of inferred template counts. In a later analysis, generation probabilities were computed with a VDJ recombination model fitted to out-of-frame rearrangements, and the resulting probabilities were checked against IGoR. In a later analysis, hypergeometric tests were used to score TCR-TCR, TCR-HLA and TCR-CMV co-occurrence, with a repertoire-size bias correction applied to TCR pairs. A later analysis estimated false discovery rates by permuting HLA or CMV assignments 20 times. A later analysis grouped co-occurring TCRs with DBSCAN, adding TCRdist sequence similarity when clustering within HLA-allele-positive subsets. For co-occurrence clustering, repertoires with fewer than 30,000 or more than 120,000 public chains were excluded, along with about five repertoires with anomalous nucleotide sharing. Drawn from immuneACCESS, this table holds only the in-frame rearrangements with V and J called that TCRdb kept. Clones are partly lost; checked studies trace under half to an unresolved V gene and leave the rest unexplained. V, J and clone size reflect that table, while D and trimming were determined from the DNA. This sample gives about 72,000 clones in total; 82% of them show up just once. Clones ranked in the top ten supply roughly 2% of the sample.

As regards this clone: Which antigen it targets is not known. No quality values exist for individual bases; no much larger clone is one base distant.

The sequence came from a man aged 18-30 years in good health and CMV-seronegative. The V gene is TRBV2 and the J gene is TRBJ2-1, and TRBD2 may be the D gene, going by 7 matching bases. The sequenced sample consisted of PBMCs. CDR3 reads: CANRWGGSYNEQFF. The nucleotide sequence is TGTGCCAACCGATGGGGGGGCTCATACAATGAGCAGTTCTTC.